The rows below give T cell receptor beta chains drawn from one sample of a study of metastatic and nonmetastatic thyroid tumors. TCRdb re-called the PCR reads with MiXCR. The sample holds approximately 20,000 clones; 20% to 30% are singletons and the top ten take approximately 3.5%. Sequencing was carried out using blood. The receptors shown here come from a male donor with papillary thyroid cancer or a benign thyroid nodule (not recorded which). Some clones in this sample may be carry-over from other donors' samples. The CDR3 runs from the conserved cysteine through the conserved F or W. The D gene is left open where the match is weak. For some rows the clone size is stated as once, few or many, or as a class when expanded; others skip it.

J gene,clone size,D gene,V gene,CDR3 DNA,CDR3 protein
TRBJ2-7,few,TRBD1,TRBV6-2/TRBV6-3,TGTGCCAGCAGTTACTCGATCGGGACAGGGCTGGTTCGCGAGCAGTACTTC,CASSYSIGTGLVREQYF
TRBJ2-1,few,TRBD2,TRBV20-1,TGCATTGCTAGAGTGCGGGAGGGCCTTTCGAACGAGCAGTTCTTC,CIARVREGLSNEQFF
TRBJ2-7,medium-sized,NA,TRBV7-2,TGTGCCAGCAGCCCATTTCGGCAGGGTGGGGGCTCTGGCGAGCAGTACTTC,CASSPFRQGGGSGEQYF
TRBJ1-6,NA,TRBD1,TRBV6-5,TGTGCCAGCAGTTACTCGGGGACAGGGCCCCTCCACTTT,CASSYSGTGPLHF
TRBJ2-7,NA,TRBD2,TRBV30,TGTGCCGCCGGCCCCGGGACTAGCGGGTGGTCCTACGAGCAGTACTTC,CAAGPGTSGWSYEQYF
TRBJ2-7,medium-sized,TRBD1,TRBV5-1,TGCGCCAGCAGCATCCGACAGGGTCTAAACGAGCAGTACTTC,CASSIRQGLNEQYF
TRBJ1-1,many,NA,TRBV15,TGTGCCACCAGCAGAGATAGGAGCAACACTGAAGCTTTCTTT,CATSRDRSNTEAFF
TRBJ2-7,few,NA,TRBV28,TGTGCCAGCAGTTTTGTGGTAGGCCTTATTAGAACCTACGAGCAGTACTTC,CASSFVVGLIRTYEQYF
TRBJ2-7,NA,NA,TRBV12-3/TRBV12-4,TGTGCCAGCAGTTTCCCAAGCCTGGACAGTCCCCACGAGCAGTACTTC,CASSFPSLDSPHEQYF
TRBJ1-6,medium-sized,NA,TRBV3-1,TGTGCCAGCAGCCCCACAGGGAGCGCGCCACCCCTCCACTTT,CASSPTGSAPPLHF
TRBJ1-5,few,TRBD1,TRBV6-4,TGTGCCAGCAGTGATAGGGGACAGGGGGACAATCAGCCCCAGCATTTT,CASSDRGQGDNQPQHF
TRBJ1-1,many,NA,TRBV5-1,TGCGCCAGCAGTCTAGGGTGGACTGAAGCTTTCTTT,CASSLGWTEAFF
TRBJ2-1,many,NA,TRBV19,TGTGCCAGTAGTATCCCTCGAGGCAGGGCGGGTAAGGGTGAGCAGTTCTTC,CASSIPRGRAGKGEQFF
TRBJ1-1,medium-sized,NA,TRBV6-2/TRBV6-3,TGTGCCAGCAGTTACCCCCAGGCTAACACTGAAGCTTTCTTT,CASSYPQANTEAFF
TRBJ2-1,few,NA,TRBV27,TGTGCCAGCGTGTCCTCCGCTGAGCAGTTCTTC,CASVSSAEQFF
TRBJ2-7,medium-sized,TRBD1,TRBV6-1,TGTGCCAGCAGTGAAGCCGTGGACAGGGTCAACGAGCAGTACTTC,CASSEAVDRVNEQYF
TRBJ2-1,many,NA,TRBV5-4,TGTGCCAGCCGCAAACCCGGCTCCTACAATGAGCAGTTCTTC,CASRKPGSYNEQFF
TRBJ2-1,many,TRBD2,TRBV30,TGTGCCTGGAGTGGACTGCTTAGCGGGAGTAATGAGCAGTTCTTC,CAWSGLLSGSNEQFF
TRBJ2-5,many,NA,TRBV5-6,TGTGCCAGCAGCCTACTCCGGGACTACCAAGAGACCCAGTACTTC,CASSLLRDYQETQYF
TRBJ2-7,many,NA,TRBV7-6,TGTGCCAGCAGCATGGGTTACGAGCAGTACTTC,CASSMGYEQYF
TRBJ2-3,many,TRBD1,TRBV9,TGTGCCAGCAGCATCAGACAGGGGAGAACAGATACACAGTATTTT,CASSIRQGRTDTQYF
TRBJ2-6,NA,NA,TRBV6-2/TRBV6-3,TGTGCCAGCAGCCGGGACTCTGGGGCCAACGTCCTGACTTTC,CASSRDSGANVLTF
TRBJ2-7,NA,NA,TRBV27,TGTGCCAGCAGTCTACTTCCCCACGGGGACTACGAGCAGTACTTC,CASSLLPHGDYEQYF
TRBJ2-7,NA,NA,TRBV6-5,TGTGCCAGCAGTTACTCGAAAATCCCCTACGAGCAGTACTTC,CASSYSKIPYEQYF
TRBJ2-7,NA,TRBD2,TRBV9,TGTGCCAGCAGCGTAGATCCAGCGGGGACCTACGAGCAGTACTTC,CASSVDPAGTYEQYF
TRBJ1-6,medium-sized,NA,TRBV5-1,TGCGCCAGCAGCTCCGTACAGGGATTCCGCCTTAATTCACCCCTCCACTTT,CASSSVQGFRLNSPLHF
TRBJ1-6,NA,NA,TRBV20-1,TGCAGTGCTAGGGGAGAGGATTATAATTCACCCCTCCACTTT,CSARGEDYNSPLHF
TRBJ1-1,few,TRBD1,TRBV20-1,TGCAGTGCCCCTGGGGGCAGGGGGTTAGGGACTGAAGCTTTCTTT,CSAPGGRGLGTEAFF
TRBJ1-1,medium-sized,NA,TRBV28,TGTGCCAGCAGGGCGTTACAGGGAGACACTGAAGCTTTCTTT,CASRALQGDTEAFF
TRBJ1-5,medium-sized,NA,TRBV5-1,TGCGCCAGCAGCTTGACAGGGCTCAATCAGCCCCAGCATTTT,CASSLTGLNQPQHF
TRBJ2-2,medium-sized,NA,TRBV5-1,TGCGCCAGCAGCTTCGGTCCTCTCGGGGACACCGGGGAGCTGTTTTTT,CASSFGPLGDTGELFF
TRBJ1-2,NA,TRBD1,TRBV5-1,TGCGCCAGCAGCCAGGGACAGGGAACAGGAAAAGGCTACACCTTC,CASSQGQGTGKGYTF
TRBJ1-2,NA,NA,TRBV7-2,TGTGCCAGCAGCCCGCGGGACATCAGTGGCTACACCTTC,CASSPRDISGYTF
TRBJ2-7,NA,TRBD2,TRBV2,TGTGCCAGCATCCCCATCGTCAACGGGCGGGGGTGGTCCTACGAGCAGTACTTC,CASIPIVNGRGWSYEQYF
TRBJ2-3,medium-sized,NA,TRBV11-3,TGTGCCAGCAGCGAGACGGACGGAAATTTCGGTACGCAGTATTTT,CASSETDGNFGTQYF
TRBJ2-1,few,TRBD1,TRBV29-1,TGCAGCGTGACAGGGGGCTCGACCTACAATGAGCAGTTCTTC,CSVTGGSTYNEQFF
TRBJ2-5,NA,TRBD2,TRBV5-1,TGCGCCAGCAGCTCGATTCTAGCGGGAGGCCGTGAGACCCAGTACTTC,CASSSILAGGRETQYF
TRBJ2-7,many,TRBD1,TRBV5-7,TGTGCCAGCAGCCGAACCGGGACAGGGGAACTCGAGCAGTACTTC,CASSRTGTGELEQYF
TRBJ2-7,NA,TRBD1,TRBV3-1,TGTGCCAGCAGCCAAGGGGCCGGGACAGGCTACGAGCAGTACTTC,CASSQGAGTGYEQYF
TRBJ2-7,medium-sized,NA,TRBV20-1,TGCAGTGCTAGAGGAGAGGCCCGCCGGGACCTCCAAAGCTACGAGCAGTACTTC,CSARGEARRDLQSYEQYF
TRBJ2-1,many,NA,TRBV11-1,TGTGCCAGCAGCTTAGAGGGTAGCGGAGCCTACAATGAGCAGTTCTTC,CASSLEGSGAYNEQFF
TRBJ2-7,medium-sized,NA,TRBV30,TGTGCCTGGAACGACGAGGGTTCCTACGAGCAGTACTTC,CAWNDEGSYEQYF
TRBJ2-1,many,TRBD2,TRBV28,TGTGCCAGCAGTTCCCCGGGACTAGCGGATGACAATGAGCAGTTCTTC,CASSSPGLADDNEQFF
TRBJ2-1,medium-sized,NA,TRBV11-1,TGTGCCAGCAGCAACCCACCCCCGGGGACCCCCTCGTACAATGAGCAGTTCTTC,CASSNPPPGTPSYNEQFF
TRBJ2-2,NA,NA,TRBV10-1,TGCGCCAGCAGCGAACTCCAAACCGGGGAGCTGTTTTTT,CASSELQTGELFF
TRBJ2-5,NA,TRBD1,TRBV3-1,TGTGCCAGCAGCCAAGAACGCCGGGACAGGGTTAAGACCCAGTACTTC,CASSQERRDRVKTQYF
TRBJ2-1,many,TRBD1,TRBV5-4,TGTGCCAGCAGCGTGACAGGGGGAGGTTCCTACAATGAGCAGTTCTTC,CASSVTGGGSYNEQFF